This T cell receptor (beta chain) was profiled in a study of T-cell reconstitution after alpha-beta-depleted transplantation in children. General study findings and limits: The origin of high day-60 TCRbeta diversity in some patients lay in surviving recipient T cells and thymic progenitors. At the one-year point after transplant, T-cell counts and TCRbeta diversity were found to come mostly from T cells that had been newly produced. Two months or so post-transplant, alpha-beta T cells reportedly derived from several hundred expanded graft clones.

This clonotype was detected ten times or more. Its antigen is currently unknown. It was with unique molecular identifiers that the TCRbeta library was prepared. TCRdb passed the PCR reads through MiXCR, listing each CDR3 protein once. The sample has several thousand distinct CDR3 sequences, roughly 24% seen once. This CDR3 region has 15 residues. Germline CDR1 reads SGDLS; CDR2 reads YYNGEE. V lost 4 bases and J 7 bases, leaving 19 bases between the germline ends. The source was PBMCs, mostly from graft donor cells, collected 60 days after TCRalphabeta/CD19-depleted stem cell transplant. This TCR came from a boy under two years old who had a stem cell transplant for SCID, so the T cells may come from the graft donor. This chain joins TRBV9 and TRBJ2-3; D may be TRBD2 (6 bases). The CDR3 region has the DNA TGTGCCAGCAGCCCCGGGATAGCGGCGTTGAATACGCAGTATTTT. This gives the protein CASSPGIAALNTQYF. Using reference TRBV9 and TRBJ2-3 for the parts outside the CDR3, the full variable domain is DSGVTQTPKHLITATGQRVTLRCSPRSGDLSVYWYQQSLDQGLQFLIQYYNGEERAKGNILERFSAQQFPDLHSELNLSSLELGDSALYFCASSPGIAALNTQYFGPGTRLTVL.